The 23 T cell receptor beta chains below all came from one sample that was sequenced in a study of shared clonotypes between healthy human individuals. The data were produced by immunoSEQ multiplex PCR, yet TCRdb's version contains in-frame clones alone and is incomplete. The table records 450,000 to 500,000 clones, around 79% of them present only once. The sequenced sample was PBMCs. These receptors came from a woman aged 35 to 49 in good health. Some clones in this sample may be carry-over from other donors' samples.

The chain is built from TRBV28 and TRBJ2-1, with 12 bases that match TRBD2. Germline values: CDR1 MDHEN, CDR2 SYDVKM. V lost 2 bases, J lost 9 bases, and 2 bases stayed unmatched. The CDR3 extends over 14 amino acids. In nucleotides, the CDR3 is TGTGCCAGCAGTTTAACTAGCGGGAGGATTGAGCAGTTCTTC. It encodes CASSLTSGRIEQFF. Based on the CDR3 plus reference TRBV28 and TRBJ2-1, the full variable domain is DVKVTQSSRYLVKRTGEKVFLECVQDMDHENMFWYRQDPGLGLRLIYFSYDVKMKEKGDIPEGYSVSREKKERFSLILESASTNQTSMYLCASSLTSGRIEQFFGPGTRLTVL.

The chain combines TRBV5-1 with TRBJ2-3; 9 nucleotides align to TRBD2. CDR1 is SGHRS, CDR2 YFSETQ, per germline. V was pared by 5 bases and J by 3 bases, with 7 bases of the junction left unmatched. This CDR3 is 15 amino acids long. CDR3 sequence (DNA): TGCGCCAGCAGACTTTCGGCGGGAGGGACAGATACGCAGTATTTT. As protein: CASRLSAGGTDTQYF.

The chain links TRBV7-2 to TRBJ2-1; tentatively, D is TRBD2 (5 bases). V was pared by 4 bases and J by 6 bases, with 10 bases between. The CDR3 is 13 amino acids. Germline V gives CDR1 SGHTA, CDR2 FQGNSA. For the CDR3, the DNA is TGTGCCAGCAGCTCCCTAGCTTCCAATGAGCAGTTCTTC. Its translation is CASSSLASNEQFF.

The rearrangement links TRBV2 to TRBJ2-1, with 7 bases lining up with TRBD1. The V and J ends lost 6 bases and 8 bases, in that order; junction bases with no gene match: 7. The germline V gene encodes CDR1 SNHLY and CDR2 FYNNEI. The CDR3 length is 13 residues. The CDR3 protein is CASSRDRDHEQFF. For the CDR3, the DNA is TGTGCCAGCAGCCGAGACAGGGACCATGAGCAGTTCTTC.

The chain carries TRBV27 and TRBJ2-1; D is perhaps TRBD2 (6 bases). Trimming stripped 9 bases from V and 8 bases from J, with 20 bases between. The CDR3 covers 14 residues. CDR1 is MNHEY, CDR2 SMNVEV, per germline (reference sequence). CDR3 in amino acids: CASTGTAMFHEQFF. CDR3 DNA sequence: TGTGCCAGTACTGGGACTGCCATGTTCCATGAGCAGTTCTTC.

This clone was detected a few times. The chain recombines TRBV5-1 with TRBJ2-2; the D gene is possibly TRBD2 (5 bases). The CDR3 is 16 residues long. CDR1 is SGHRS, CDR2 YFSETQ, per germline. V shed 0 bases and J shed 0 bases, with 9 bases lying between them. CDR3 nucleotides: TGCGCCAGCAGCTTGGGTTCGGGGTCGAACACCGGGGAGCTGTTTTTT. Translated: CASSLGSGSNTGELFF.

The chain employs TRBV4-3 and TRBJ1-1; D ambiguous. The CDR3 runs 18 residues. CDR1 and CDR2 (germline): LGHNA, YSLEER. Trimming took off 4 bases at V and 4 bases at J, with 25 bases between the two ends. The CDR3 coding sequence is TGCGCCAGCAGCCGACGCGGACCCGGCCAACCCCCCTTCACTGAAGCTTTCTTT. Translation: CASSRRGPGQPPFTEAFF.

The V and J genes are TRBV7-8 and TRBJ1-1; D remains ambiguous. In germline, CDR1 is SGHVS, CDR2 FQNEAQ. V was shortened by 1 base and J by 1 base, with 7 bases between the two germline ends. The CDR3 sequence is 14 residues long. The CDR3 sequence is CASSLETANTEAFF. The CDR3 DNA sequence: TGTGCCAGCAGCTTAGAAACGGCGAACACTGAAGCTTTCTTT.

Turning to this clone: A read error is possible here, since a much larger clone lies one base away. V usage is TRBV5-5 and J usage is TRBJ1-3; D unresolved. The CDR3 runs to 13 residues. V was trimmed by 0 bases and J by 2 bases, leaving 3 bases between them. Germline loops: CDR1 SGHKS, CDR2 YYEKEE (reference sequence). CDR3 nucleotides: TGTGCCAGCAGCTTGGGGACTGGAAACACCATATATTTT. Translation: CASSLGTGNTIYF. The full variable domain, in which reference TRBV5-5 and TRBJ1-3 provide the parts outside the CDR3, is DAGVTQSPTHLIKTRGQQVTLRCSPISGHKSVSWYQQVLGQGPQFIFQYYEKEERGRGNFPDRFSARQFPNYSSELNVNALLLGDSALYLCASSLGTGNTIYFGEGSWLTVV.

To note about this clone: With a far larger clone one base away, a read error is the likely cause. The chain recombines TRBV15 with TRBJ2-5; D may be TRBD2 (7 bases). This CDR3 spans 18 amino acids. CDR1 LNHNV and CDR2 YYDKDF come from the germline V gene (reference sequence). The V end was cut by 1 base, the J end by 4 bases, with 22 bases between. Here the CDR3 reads CATSRVGGGRTYRETQYF. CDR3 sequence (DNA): TGTGCCACCAGCAGAGTGGGAGGGGGTCGGACATATAGAGAGACCCAGTACTTC.

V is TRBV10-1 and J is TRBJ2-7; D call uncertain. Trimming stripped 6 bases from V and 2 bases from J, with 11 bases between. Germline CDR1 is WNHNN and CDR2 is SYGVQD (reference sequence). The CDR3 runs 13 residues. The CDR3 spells CASSSDVAYEQYF. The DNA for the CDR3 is TGCGCCAGCAGCTCGGACGTAGCCTACGAGCAGTACTTC.

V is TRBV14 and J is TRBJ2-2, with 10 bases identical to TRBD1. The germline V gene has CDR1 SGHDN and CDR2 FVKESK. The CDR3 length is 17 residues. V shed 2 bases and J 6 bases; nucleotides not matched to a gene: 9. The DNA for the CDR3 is TGTGCCAGCAGCCAACCGGGGACAGGGGTTGTATCCGGGGAGCTGTTTTTT. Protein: CASSQPGTGVVSGELFF. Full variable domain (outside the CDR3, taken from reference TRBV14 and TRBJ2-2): EAGVTQFPSHSVIEKGQTVTLRCDPISGHDNLYWYRRVMGKEIKFLLHFVKESKQDESGMPNNRFLAERTGGTYSTLKVQPAELEDSGVYFCASSQPGTGVVSGELFFGEGSRLTVL.

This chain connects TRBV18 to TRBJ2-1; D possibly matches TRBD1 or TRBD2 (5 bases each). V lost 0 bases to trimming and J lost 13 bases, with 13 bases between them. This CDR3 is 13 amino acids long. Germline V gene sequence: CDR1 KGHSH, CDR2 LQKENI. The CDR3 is CASSPPRGREQFF. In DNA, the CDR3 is TGTGCCAGCTCACCACCGAGGGGCAGAGAACAGTTCTTC.

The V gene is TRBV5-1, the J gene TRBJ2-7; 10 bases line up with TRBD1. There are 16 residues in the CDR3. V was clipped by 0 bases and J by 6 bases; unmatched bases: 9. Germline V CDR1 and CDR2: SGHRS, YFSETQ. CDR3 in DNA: TGCGCCAGCAGCTTGGCCATCGACAGGGGGCAACTCGAGCAGTACTTC. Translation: CASSLAIDRGQLEQYF.

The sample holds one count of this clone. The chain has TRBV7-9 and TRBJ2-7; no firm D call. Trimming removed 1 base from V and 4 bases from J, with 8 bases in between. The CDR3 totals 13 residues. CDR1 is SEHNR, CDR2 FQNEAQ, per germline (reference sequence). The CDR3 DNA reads TGTGCCAGCAGCTTAGATATCGGTTACGAGCAGTACTTC. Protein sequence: CASSLDIGYEQYF.

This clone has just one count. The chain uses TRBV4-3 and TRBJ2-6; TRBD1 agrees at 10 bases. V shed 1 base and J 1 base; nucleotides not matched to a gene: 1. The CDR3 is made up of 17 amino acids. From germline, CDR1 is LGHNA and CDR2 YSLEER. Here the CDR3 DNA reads TGCGCCAGCAGCCAAGGACAGGGGGCTTCTGGGGCCAACGTCCTGACTTTC. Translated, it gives CASSQGQGASGANVLTF.

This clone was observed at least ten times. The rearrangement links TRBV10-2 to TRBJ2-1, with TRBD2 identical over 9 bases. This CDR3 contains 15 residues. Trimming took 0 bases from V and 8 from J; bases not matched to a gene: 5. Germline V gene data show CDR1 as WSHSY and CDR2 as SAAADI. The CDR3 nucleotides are TGCGCCAGCAGTGAGTCTAGCGGGAGTAGCTATGAGCAGTTCTTC. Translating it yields CASSESSGSSYEQFF.

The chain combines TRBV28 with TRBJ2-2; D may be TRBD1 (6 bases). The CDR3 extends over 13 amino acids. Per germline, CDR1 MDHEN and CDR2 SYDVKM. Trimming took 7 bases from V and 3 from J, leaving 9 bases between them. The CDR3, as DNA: TGTGCCAGCAACAGGGTGGACACCGGGGAGCTGTTTTTT. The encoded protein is CASNRVDTGELFF.

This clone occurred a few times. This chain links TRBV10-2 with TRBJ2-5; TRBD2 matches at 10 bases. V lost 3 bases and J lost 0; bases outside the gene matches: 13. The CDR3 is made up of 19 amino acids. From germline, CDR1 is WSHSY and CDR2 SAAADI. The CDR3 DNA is TGCGCCAGCAGTGACTCTGGGATAGCGGGACTAGCGTACCAAGAGACCCAGTACTTC. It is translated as CASSDSGIAGLAYQETQYF.

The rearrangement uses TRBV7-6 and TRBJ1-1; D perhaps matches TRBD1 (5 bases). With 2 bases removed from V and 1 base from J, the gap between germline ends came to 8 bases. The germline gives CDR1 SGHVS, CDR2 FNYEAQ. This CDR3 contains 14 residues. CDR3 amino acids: CASSLRGANTEAFF. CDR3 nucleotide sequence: TGTGCCAGCAGCTTACGGGGCGCGAACACTGAAGCTTTCTTT.

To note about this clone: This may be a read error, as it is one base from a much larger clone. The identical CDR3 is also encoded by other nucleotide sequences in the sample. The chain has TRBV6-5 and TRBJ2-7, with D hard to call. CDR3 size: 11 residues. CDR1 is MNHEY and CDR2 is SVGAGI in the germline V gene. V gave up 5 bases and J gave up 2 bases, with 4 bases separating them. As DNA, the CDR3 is TGTGCCAGCAGTCTAACCTACGAGCAGTACTTC. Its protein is CASSLTYEQYF.

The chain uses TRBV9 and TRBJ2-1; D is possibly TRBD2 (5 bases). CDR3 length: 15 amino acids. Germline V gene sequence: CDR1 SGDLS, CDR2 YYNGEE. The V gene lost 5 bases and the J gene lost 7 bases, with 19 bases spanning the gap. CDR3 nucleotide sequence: TGTGCCAGCAGTGAGAGCGGAGGATCTGGGAATGAGCAGTTCTTC. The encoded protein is CASSESGGSGNEQFF.

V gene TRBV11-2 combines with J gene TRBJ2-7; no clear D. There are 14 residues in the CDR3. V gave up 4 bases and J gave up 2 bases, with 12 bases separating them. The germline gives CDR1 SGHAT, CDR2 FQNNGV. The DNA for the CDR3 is TGTGCCAGCAGCTCCCCGCTAGGACCCTACGAGCAGTACTTC. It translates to CASSSPLGPYEQYF.